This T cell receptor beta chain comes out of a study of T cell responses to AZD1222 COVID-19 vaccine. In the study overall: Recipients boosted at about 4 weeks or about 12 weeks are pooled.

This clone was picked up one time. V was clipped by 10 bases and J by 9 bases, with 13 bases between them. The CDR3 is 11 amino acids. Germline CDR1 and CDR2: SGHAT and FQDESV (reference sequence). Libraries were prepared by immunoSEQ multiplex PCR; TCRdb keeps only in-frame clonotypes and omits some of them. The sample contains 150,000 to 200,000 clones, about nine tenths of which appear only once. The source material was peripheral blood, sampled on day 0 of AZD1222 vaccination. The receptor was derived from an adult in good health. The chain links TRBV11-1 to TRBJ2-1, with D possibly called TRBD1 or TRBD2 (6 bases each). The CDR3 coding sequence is TGTGCCACCAAGGGGGAGGTTGAGCAGTTCTTC. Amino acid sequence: CATKGEVEQFF.